The TCR beta chain described here comes from a study of blood T cell repertoires in COVID-19. Looking at the study overall: Material from acute and convalescent COVID-19 was sourced from the United States, Italy and Spain. Sources were T cells, B-cell-depleted T cells, or PBMCs; the material itself was cDNA or gDNA.

Germline CDR1 reads SGHAT; CDR2 reads FQNNGV. The length of the CDR3 is 15 residues. The ends lost 5 bases at V and 7 bases at J; junction bases unmatched: 8. Per the authors' pipeline: Estimation of nucleated cell counts relied on the amplification of reference gene primers. Only in-frame clones appear in the TCRdb table, and some are missing; sequencing was by immunoSEQ multiplex PCR. V, J and clone size reflect that table, while D and trimming were determined from the DNA. The sample includes approximately 57,000 clones, around 82% of them seen just once. The rearrangement joins TRBV11-2 to TRBJ2-2, with TRBD1 matching over 9 bases. The sequenced material came from peripheral blood. The receptor comes from an elderly woman with acute or convalescent COVID-19. CDR3 DNA: TGTGCCAGCAGCAAGGGGACAGGGTTTGGCGGGGAGCTGTTTTTT. Translation: CASSKGTGFGGELFF.